These T cell receptor beta chains were read from a single sample in a study of post-analysis software for immune sequencing data. MiXCR was run by TCRdb on the PCR reads, yielding one entry per CDR3 protein. The table lists approximately 630,000 distinct CDR3 sequences, 55% to 60% of them singletons. The sequenced material came from blood. The receptor set was obtained from a girl aged 2-9 years with multiple sclerosis. Each CDR3 is given with its conserved first and last residue. D genes are given only for firm matches. Where a row states a size, it is once, few, many or the class of an expanded clone; other rows omit it.

J gene | V gene | D gene | clone size | CDR3 protein | CDR3 DNA
TRBJ2-1 | TRBV29-1 | NA | NA | CSVDLHGNNEQFF | TGCAGCGTTGATCTCCATGGTAACAATGAGCAGTTCTTC
TRBJ2-3 | TRBV29-1 | NA | NA | CSVGIRVEGTDTQYF | TGCAGCGTTGGAATCAGGGTCGAAGGCACAGATACGCAGTATTTT
TRBJ1-1 | TRBV20-1 | TRBD1 | NA | CSARKGQRNTEAFF | TGCAGTGCTAGGAAGGGACAGAGGAACACTGAAGCTTTCTTT
TRBJ2-5 | TRBV7-2 | NA | NA | CASNEVWAGQETQYF | TGTGCCAGCAACGAAGTATGGGCAGGCCAAGAGACCCAGTACTTC
TRBJ2-7 | TRBV7-2 | TRBD2 | NA | CASSKHSGTGSYEQYF | TGTGCCAGCAGCAAGCATAGCGGGACTGGGTCCTACGAGCAGTACTTC
TRBJ2-3 | TRBV20-1 | NA | NA | CSARDQAGASTDTQYF | TGCAGTGCTAGAGATCAGGCGGGGGCTAGCACAGATACGCAGTATTTT
TRBJ1-1 | TRBV3-1 | TRBD1 | once | CASSPRDRGLGTEAFF | TGTGCCAGCAGCCCTCGGGACAGGGGGCTGGGCACTGAAGCTTTCTTT
TRBJ2-7 | TRBV7-6 | NA | NA | CASSAEPGQSYEQYF | TGTGCCAGCAGCGCCGAACCGGGCCAGTCCTACGAGCAGTACTTC
TRBJ2-6 | TRBV5-5 | NA | NA | CASSPLNRGFGANVLTF | TGTGCCAGCAGCCCCCTTAATAGGGGCTTTGGGGCCAACGTCCTGACTTTC
TRBJ2-1 | TRBV29-1 | NA | NA | CSVEDPGTRENEQFF | TGCAGCGTTGAAGATCCCGGGACCCGCGAGAATGAGCAGTTCTTC
TRBJ2-7 | TRBV20-1 | NA | once | CSASDDKPSYEQYF | TGCAGTGCGTCTGACGACAAACCATCCTACGAGCAGTACTTC
TRBJ2-3 | TRBV20-1 | TRBD2 | few | CSAILAGGGNTQYF | TGCAGTGCAATCCTAGCGGGAGGAGGGAATACGCAGTATTTT
TRBJ1-1 | TRBV10-3 | TRBD1 | NA | CAISDQIGQEAFF | TGTGCCATCAGTGACCAGATAGGACAGGAGGCTTTCTTT
TRBJ2-1 | TRBV7-9 | TRBD2 | NA | CASRLSGRNNEQFF | TGTGCCAGCAGACTTAGCGGGAGGAACAATGAGCAGTTCTTC
TRBJ1-6 | TRBV7-9 | NA | NA | CASSLTGSSYNSPLHF | TGTGCCAGCAGCTTAACGGGGAGCTCCTATAATTCACCCCTCCACTTT
TRBJ2-1 | TRBV5-1 | TRBD2 | NA | CASSLVQRGDNEQFF | TGCGCCAGCAGCTTGGTCCAGCGGGGGGACAATGAGCAGTTCTTC
TRBJ1-2 | TRBV5-1 | NA | NA | CASSLDDSIPYGYTF | TGCGCCAGCAGCTTGGACGACAGCATTCCCTATGGCTACACCTTC
TRBJ2-7 | TRBV27 | TRBD1 | NA | CASSSAWTGPYEQYF | TGTGCCAGCAGTTCCGCTTGGACAGGCCCCTACGAGCAGTACTTC
TRBJ2-7 | TRBV5-1 | TRBD2 | NA | CASNPGGTYEQYF | TGCGCCAGCAACCCCGGGGGGACCTACGAGCAGTACTTC
TRBJ2-3 | TRBV12-3/TRBV12-4 | TRBD2 | NA | CASSPGTSGGALPADTQYF | TGTGCCAGCAGCCCCGGGACTAGCGGGGGGGCCCTCCCGGCAGATACGCAGTATTTT
TRBJ1-2 | TRBV10-3 | NA | few | CAISESVGAAGYTF | TGTGCCATCAGTGAGTCAGTCGGGGCGGCCGGCTACACCTTC
TRBJ2-1 | TRBV6-1 | TRBD1 | once | CASSERDRGYEQFF | TGTGCCAGCAGTGAAAGGGACAGGGGCTATGAGCAGTTCTTC
TRBJ1-1 | TRBV6-5 | NA | NA | CASSYSEGPGTEAFF | TGTGCCAGCAGTTACTCGGAGGGCCCAGGCACTGAAGCTTTCTTT
TRBJ2-5 | TRBV11-2 | NA | NA | CASSFTVRRTQETQYF | TGTGCCAGCAGCTTCACCGTGAGACGGACTCAAGAGACCCAGTACTTC
TRBJ2-3 | TRBV20-1 | TRBD2 | NA | CSASNPGLAGELGMQYF | TGCAGTGCTAGTAATCCGGGACTAGCGGGGGAATTGGGCATGCAGTATTTT
TRBJ1-2 | TRBV7-6 | TRBD1 | NA | CASSLGTGPHGYTF | TGTGCCAGCAGCTTGGGGACAGGGCCCCATGGCTACACCTTC
TRBJ2-2 | TRBV24-1 | NA | NA | CATIRELFF | TGTGCCACCATAAGGGAGCTGTTTTTT
TRBJ1-2 | TRBV29-1 | TRBD1 | NA | CSVEVNRDRGLGYTF | TGCAGCGTTGAAGTTAACCGGGACAGGGGTCTTGGCTACACCTTC